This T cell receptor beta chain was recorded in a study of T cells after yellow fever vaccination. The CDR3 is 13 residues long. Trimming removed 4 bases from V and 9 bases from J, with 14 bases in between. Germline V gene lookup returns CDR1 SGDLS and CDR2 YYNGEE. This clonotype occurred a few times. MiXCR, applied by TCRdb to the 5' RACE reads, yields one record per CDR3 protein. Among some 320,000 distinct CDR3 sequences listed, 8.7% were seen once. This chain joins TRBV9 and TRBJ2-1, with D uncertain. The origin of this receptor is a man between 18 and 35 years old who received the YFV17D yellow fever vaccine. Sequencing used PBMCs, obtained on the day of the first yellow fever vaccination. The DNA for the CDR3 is TGTGCCAGCAGCCCGGCTGATGTCAGTGAGCAGTTCTTC. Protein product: CASSPADVSEQFF. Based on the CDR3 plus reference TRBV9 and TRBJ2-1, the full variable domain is DSGVTQTPKHLITATGQRVTLRCSPRSGDLSVYWYQQSLDQGLQFLIQYYNGEERAKGNILERFSAQQFPDLHSELNLSSLELGDSALYFCASSPADVSEQFFGPGTRLTVL.